A selection of T cell receptor beta chains follows, all from one sample in a study of T-cell reconstitution after alpha-beta-depleted transplantation in children. TCRdb re-called the PCR reads with MiXCR, one entry per CDR3 protein. The sample records roughly 500,000 distinct CDR3 sequences, around a third being singletons. The source material was PBMCs from the stem cell graft donor, sampled from the stem cell graft. The receptors here all came from a human donor who donated a stem cell graft to a child with aplastic anemia. CDR3s include the opening cysteine and the closing phenylalanine or tryptophan. D genes are given only for firm matches. Rows may omit the clone size; those that give it use once, few, many or a size class.

>-|TRBV18|TRBJ1-5|-
TGTGCCAGCTCGCCCGGTTTATCGGTCCAGCCCCAGCATTTT
CASSPGLSVQPQHF
>-|TRBV20-1|TRBJ2-7|few
TGCAGTGCTAGAGGGGGATTAGCGCGCACACCCTACGAGCAGTACTTC
CSARGGLARTPYEQYF
>-|TRBV7-2|TRBJ2-5|-
TGTGCCAGCAGCCCTCAGTTGTACCAAGAGACCCAGTACTTC
CASSPQLYQETQYF
>-|TRBV24-1|TRBJ2-5|few
TGTGCCACCAGTGATCCGGGGGTCAGTCGAGAGACCCAGTACTTC
CATSDPGVSRETQYF
>-|TRBV5-1|TRBJ2-5|-
TGCGCCAGCAGCCTTACGACTATCGAGACCCAGTACTTC
CASSLTTIETQYF
>TRBD2|TRBV25-1|TRBJ2-1|few
TGTGCCAGCAGTGACCCATTCCGGCTAGCGGGGGGCAATGAGCAGTTCTTC
CASSDPFRLAGGNEQFF
>-|TRBV9|TRBJ2-2|few
TGTGCCAGCAGCGAAGGGGGGCAGATCAACACCGGGGAGCTGTTTTTT
CASSEGGQINTGELFF
>-|TRBV6-2/TRBV6-3|TRBJ2-1|-
TGTGCCAGCAGTCACCTGGACTCAAACAATGAGCAGTTCTTC
CASSHLDSNNEQFF
>-|TRBV7-2|TRBJ1-5|-
TGTGCCAGCAGCTTTAACTGGGGGTCAGGGAAGCCCCAGCATTTT
CASSFNWGSGKPQHF
>TRBD1|TRBV25-1|TRBJ1-4|-
TGTGCCAGCAGTGAATATAGACAGGGGGAACATGAAAAACTGTTTTTT
CASSEYRQGEHEKLFF
>-|TRBV20-1|TRBJ1-2|few
TGCAGTGCTAGAAGTCAGCCGGGCGCCGGACGGTATGGCTACACCTTC
CSARSQPGAGRYGYTF
>-|TRBV5-1|TRBJ1-5|-
TGCGCCAGCAGGCAAGGGGAAGGACAGCCCCAGCATTTT
CASRQGEGQPQHF
>TRBD1|TRBV7-9|TRBJ2-4|-
TGTGCCAGCAGCTCGGACAGGGCCGGCAAAAACATTCAGTACTTC
CASSSDRAGKNIQYF
>-|TRBV6-1|TRBJ2-5|-
TGTGCCAGCAGTCCTCTCAGGGAGGAGACCCAGTACTTC
CASSPLREETQYF
>-|TRBV19|TRBJ2-1|few
TGTGCCAGTAGTATAATTGGTTTTGGGGATGAGCAGTTCTTC
CASSIIGFGDEQFF
>-|TRBV27|TRBJ2-6|-
TGTGCCAGCAGTTTGTCTCCCGGGGCCAACGTCCTGACTTTC
CASSLSPGANVLTF
>-|TRBV18|TRBJ1-1|-
TGTGCCAGCCGTAAAACAGGGATGAACACTGAAGCTTTCTTT
CASRKTGMNTEAFF
>TRBD1|TRBV6-1|TRBJ2-7|-
TGTGCCAGCAGACGAAGGGACAGGACCACCTACGAGCAGTACTTC
CASRRRDRTTYEQYF
>-|TRBV27|TRBJ2-5|few
TGTGCCAGCAGTTTATCTGGGCAGGGTGAGACCCAGTACTTC
CASSLSGQGETQYF
>-|TRBV20-1|TRBJ2-1|few
TGCAGTGCTAGAGCAGGAGGGGGCGGGTACAATGAGCAGTTCTTC
CSARAGGGGYNEQFF
>-|TRBV12-3/TRBV12-4|TRBJ1-1|-
TGTGCCAGCCTCGGTTGGACTGAAGCTTTCTTT
CASLGWTEAFF
>-|TRBV6-1|TRBJ1-4|few
TGTGCCAGCAGCCAACTTGACTCAGGGTGGAGGAATGAAAAACTGTTTTTT
CASSQLDSGWRNEKLFF
>-|TRBV7-2|TRBJ1-3|-
TGTGCCAGCAGCTTAGTCCGGGATGGAAACACCATATATTTT
CASSLVRDGNTIYF
>-|TRBV15|TRBJ1-2|-
TGTGCCACCAGCAGAGATGTGCTGACTAACTATGGCTACACCTTC
CATSRDVLTNYGYTF
>TRBD2|TRBV20-1|TRBJ2-1|-
TGCAGTGCTACTAGCGGGAGTACTTACAATGAGCAGTTCTTC
CSATSGSTYNEQFF
>-|TRBV5-5|TRBJ1-5|-
TGTGCCAGCAGCTTGGTCAGCGATCAGCCCCAGCATTTT
CASSLVSDQPQHF
>-|TRBV28|TRBJ1-2|-
TGTGCCAGCACTTTCAGATCTAATGGCTACACCTTC
CASTFRSNGYTF
>TRBD2|TRBV5-6|TRBJ2-2|few
TGTGCCAGCAGCCAGGGGACTAGCAAACATAACACCGGGGAGCTGTTTTTT
CASSQGTSKHNTGELFF
>TRBD1|TRBV20-1|TRBJ2-1|few
TGCAGTGCTAGTCCACAGGGGGGCTCCTACAATGAGCAGTTCTTC
CSASPQGGSYNEQFF
>-|TRBV5-1|TRBJ2-2|few
TGCGCCAGCAGCTTGGACCAAACAGGGACCGGGGAGCTGTTTTTT
CASSLDQTGTGELFF
>TRBD2|TRBV6-5|TRBJ2-1|-
TGTGCCAGCAGTTACGAAGGGACTAGCGTGAATGAGCAGTTCTTC
CASSYEGTSVNEQFF
>TRBD1|TRBV12-3/TRBV12-4|TRBJ1-1|-
TGTGCCAGCAGTGCACAGGGGGAAGGCACTGAAGCTTTCTTT
CASSAQGEGTEAFF
>TRBD2|TRBV20-1|TRBJ2-1|-
TGCAGTGGTGAAGGGCGGGAGCGTGAGCAGTTCTTC
CSGEGREREQFF
>-|TRBV12-3/TRBV12-4|TRBJ1-6|few
TGTGCCAGCACCGCTTACGGATCCCTCCACTTT
CASTAYGSLHF
>TRBD1|TRBV7-6|TRBJ2-4|few
TGTGCCAGCAGCTTAGAGCGGACAGGGGGCCGGGGGAGCATTCAGTACTTC
CASSLERTGGRGSIQYF
>-|TRBV7-2|TRBJ1-4|-
TGTGCCAGCAGCTTACGGTCAACTAATGAAAAACTGTTTTTT
CASSLRSTNEKLFF
>-|TRBV5-1|TRBJ2-5|-
TGCGCCAGCAGCCCTGGCCGGTTAATCGAGACCCAGTACTTC
CASSPGRLIETQYF
>-|TRBV6-2/TRBV6-3|TRBJ1-1|-
TGTGCCAGCAGTCACCGGGGCCCTTTGGGTGAAGCTTTCTTT
CASSHRGPLGEAFF
>TRBD2|TRBV7-6|TRBJ2-7|-
TGTGCCAGCAGCGGAACCTCTAGCGGAAGCTCCTACGAGCAGTACTTC
CASSGTSSGSSYEQYF
>TRBD1|TRBV6-1|TRBJ1-1|-
TGTGCCAGCAGAGAGAACAGGGGCAGGTACACTGAAGCTTTCTTT
CASRENRGRYTEAFF
>-|TRBV5-1|TRBJ2-5|few
TGCGCCAGCAGCTTGGTATACGGGAAAGAGACCCAGTACTTC
CASSLVYGKETQYF
>TRBD2|TRBV20-1|TRBJ2-1|few
TGCAGTGCTCGTAGCGGGAGGTTCTACAATGAGCAGTTCTTC
CSARSGRFYNEQFF
>TRBD2|TRBV5-5|TRBJ2-7|-
TGTGCCAGCAGCCCGATCACTAGCGGGAGAAACGAGCAGTACTTC
CASSPITSGRNEQYF
>-|TRBV3-1|TRBJ1-5|-
TGTGCCAGCAGAGGGGCTCCCAATCAGCCCCAGCATTTT
CASRGAPNQPQHF
>-|TRBV20-1|TRBJ2-1|few
TGCAGTGCTAGAGAATTTAACGGCCACAATGAGCAGTTCTTC
CSAREFNGHNEQFF
>-|TRBV7-9|TRBJ2-5|-
TGTGCCAGCAGCGCCGGGCACCAAGGCTCGTACCAAGAGACCCAGTACTTC
CASSAGHQGSYQETQYF